This TCR beta chain was profiled in a study of graft-versus-host responses after intestinal transplantation. The table came from immunoSEQ multiplex PCR; TCRdb's copy has only in-frame clones and leaves some out. Of 50,000 to 75,000 clones in the sample, 89% were seen once. General study points: Allograft graft-versus-host to host-versus-graft clonal ratios ran high in patients with graft-donor T cell macrochimerism.

In the case of this clone: Its antigen is unknown.

Intraepithelial lymphocytes and lamina propria lymphocytes were released through processing of graft tissue. The material was ileum tissue, obtained 350 to 400 days after transplant. The clonotype was recovered from a human patient who received an intestinal transplant, so some T cells may come from the graft donor.

CDR3 protein: CARQQGMGYEQYF. DNA of the CDR3: TGTGCCAGGCAACAGGGGATGGGGTACGAGCAGTACTTC. This chain uses TRBV2 with TRBJ2-7, with 7 bases lining up with TRBD1. V shed 9 bases, J shed 4 bases, and the junction held 9 bases outside the gene matches. CDR1 is SNHLY, CDR2 FYNNEI, per germline. This CDR3 spans 13 amino acids.